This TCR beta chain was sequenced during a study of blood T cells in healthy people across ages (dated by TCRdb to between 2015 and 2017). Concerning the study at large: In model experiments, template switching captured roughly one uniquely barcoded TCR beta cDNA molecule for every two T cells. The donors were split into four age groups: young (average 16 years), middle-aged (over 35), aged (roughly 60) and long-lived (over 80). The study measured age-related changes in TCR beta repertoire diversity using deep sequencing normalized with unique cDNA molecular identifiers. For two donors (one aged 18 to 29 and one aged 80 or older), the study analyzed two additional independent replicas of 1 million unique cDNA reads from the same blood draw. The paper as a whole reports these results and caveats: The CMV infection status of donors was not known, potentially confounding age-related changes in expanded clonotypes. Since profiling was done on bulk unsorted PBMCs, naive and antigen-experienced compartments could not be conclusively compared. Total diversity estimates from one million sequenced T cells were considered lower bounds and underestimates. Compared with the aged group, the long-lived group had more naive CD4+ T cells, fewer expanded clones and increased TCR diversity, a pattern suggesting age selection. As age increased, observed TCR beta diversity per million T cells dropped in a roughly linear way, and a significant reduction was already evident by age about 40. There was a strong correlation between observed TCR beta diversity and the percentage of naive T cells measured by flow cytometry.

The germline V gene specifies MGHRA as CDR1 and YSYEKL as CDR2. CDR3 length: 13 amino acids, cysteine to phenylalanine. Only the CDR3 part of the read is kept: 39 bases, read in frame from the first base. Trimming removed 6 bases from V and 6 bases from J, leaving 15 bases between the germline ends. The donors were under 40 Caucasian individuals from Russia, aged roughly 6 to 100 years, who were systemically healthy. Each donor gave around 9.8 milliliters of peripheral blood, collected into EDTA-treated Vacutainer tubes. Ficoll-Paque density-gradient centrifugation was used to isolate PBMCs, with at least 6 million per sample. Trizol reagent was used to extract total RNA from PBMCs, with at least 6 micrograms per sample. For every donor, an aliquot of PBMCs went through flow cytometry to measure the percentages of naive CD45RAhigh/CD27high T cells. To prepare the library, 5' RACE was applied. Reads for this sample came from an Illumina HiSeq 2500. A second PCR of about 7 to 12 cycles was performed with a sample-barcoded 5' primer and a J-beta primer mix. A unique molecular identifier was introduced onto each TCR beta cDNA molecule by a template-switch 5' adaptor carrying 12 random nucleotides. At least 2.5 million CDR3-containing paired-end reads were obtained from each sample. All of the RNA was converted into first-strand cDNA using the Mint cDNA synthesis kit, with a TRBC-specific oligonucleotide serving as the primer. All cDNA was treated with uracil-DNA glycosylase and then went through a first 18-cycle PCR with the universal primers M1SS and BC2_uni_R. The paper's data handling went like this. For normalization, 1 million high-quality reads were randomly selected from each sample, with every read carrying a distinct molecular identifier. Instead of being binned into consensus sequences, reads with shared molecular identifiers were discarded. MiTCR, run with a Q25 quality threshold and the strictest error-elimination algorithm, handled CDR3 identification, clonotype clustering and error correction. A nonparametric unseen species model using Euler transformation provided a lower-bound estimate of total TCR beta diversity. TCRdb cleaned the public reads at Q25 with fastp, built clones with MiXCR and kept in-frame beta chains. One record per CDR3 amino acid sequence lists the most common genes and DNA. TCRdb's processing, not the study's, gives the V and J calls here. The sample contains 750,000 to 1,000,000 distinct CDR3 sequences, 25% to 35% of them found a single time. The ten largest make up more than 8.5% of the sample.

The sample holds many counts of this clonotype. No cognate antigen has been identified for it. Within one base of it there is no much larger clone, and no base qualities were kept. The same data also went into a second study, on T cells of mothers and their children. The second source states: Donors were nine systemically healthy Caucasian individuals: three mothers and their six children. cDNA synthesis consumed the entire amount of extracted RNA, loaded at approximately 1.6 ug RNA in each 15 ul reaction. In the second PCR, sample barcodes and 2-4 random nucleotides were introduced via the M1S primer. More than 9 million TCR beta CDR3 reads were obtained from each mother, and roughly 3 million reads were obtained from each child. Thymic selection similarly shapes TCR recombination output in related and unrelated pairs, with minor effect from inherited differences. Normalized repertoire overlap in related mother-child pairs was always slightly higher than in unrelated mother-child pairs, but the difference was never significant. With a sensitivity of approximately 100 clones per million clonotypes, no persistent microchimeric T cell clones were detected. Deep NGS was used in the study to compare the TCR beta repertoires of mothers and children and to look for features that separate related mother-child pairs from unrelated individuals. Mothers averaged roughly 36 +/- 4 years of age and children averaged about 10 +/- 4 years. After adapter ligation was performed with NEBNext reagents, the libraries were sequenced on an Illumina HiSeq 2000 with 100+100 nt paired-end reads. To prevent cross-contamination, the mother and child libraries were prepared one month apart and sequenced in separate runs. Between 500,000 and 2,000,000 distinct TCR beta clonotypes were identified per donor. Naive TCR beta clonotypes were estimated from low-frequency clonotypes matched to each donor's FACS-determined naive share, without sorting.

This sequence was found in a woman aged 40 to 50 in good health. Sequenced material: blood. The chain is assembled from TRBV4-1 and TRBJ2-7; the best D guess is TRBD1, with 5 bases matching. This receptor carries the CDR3 CASSPQGSSEQYF. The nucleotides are TGCGCCAGCAGTCCGCAGGGTAGCTCCGAGCAGTACTTC.